The entry below describes one TCR beta chain. The antigen is undetermined. Researchers prepared the TRB cDNA libraries using 5' RACE with UMI labels. TCRdb re-called the 5' RACE reads and catalogs CDR3 proteins one per entry, DNA excluded. Its table records fewer than 60,000 distinct CDR3 sequences. The CDR3 totals 15 residues. This sample is drawn from a study of CXCR3-negative and CXCR3-positive naive CD8 T cells. Overall study results and limits: Comparably high diversity marked both naive subsets, whereas memory CD8+ cells had much lower diversity. CXCR3-negative naive cells had less hydrophobic TRB CDR3s than did CXCR3-positive naive cells.

A CD45RO-CCR7+CD27+CD95- profile was what naive CD8+ T cells displayed. The receptor was isolated from a human donor in good health. Some clones in this sample may be carry-over from other donors' samples. The chain recombines TRBV12-3 or TRBV12-4 with TRBJ2-6; checking the TCRdb D call of TRBD1 is not possible without DNA. The sample was naive CXCR3- CD8+ T cells from blood. Described subset: CD45RO-CCR7+CD27+CD95- naive CD8+ T cells lacking CXCR3 (TNR3-). This chain's CDR3 is CASSMSPFGANVLTF.